These 7 T cell receptor beta chains were all obtained from the same sample, sequenced in a study of T cells in Graves' hyperthyroidism and ophthalmopathy. TCR beta CDR3 regions were amplified from RNA. The HTBI primer set was used in a first-round RT-PCR of the TCR CDR3. Each CDR3 protein gets one entry after TCRdb re-called the multiplex PCR reads with MiXCR. Of 300,000 or so distinct CDR3 sequences detected, about 18% appear once; the ten largest clones hold around 58%. The sample was blood. The receptors come from an older woman with Graves' ophthalmopathy.

The sample holds many counts of this clonotype. V is TRBV12-3 or TRBV12-4 and J is TRBJ2-5; no definite D call. The V gene lost 10 bases and the J gene lost 2 bases, with 14 bases spanning the gap. The CDR3 length is 13 residues. Here the CDR3 DNA reads TGTGCCACCAAGAGACTGGGGCAAGAGACCCAGTACTTC. Translated, it gives CATKRLGQETQYF.

Written as DNA, the CDR3 is TGTGCCAGCAGCCAAACCGGGGAGCTGTTTTTT. This sequence encodes CASSQTGELFF. The V gene is TRBV3-1, the J gene TRBJ2-2; unclear D gene. This CDR3 has 11 amino acids. The ends were cut back, 2 bases at V and 5 bases at J, with 0 bases in the middle. Germline V CDR1 and CDR2: LGHDT, YNNKEL (reference sequence).

This clonotype appeared many times. The rearrangement joins TRBV6-2 or TRBV6-3 to TRBJ2-7; 10 nucleotides match TRBD2. Unmatched junction bases numbered 4, after V lost 6 bases and J lost 2 bases. This CDR3 spans 14 amino acids. Germline-derived CDR1 and CDR2 are MNHEY and SVGEGT. For the CDR3, the DNA is TGTGCCAGCAGGGAAGGACTAGCGGCCTACGAGCAGTACTTC. Translating gives CASREGLAAYEQYF.

This clonotype occurred a few times. V is TRBV19 and J is TRBJ2-1; 9 positions match TRBD2. The CDR3 is made up of 15 amino acids. V was clipped by 3 bases and J by 6 bases; unmatched bases: 6. Germline CDR1 is LNHDA and CDR2 is SQIVND (reference sequence). The DNA of the CDR3 is TGTGCCAGTAGTATTGGGTGGACTAGCGTCAATGAGCAGTTCTTC. This encodes CASSIGWTSVNEQFF.

This clonotype was seen repeatedly, ten times or more. The gene calls are TRBV9 and TRBJ1-1; D is ambiguous. V lost 4 bases, J lost 2 bases, and 15 bases lay in between. CDR1 is SGDLS, CDR2 YYNGEE, per germline. This CDR3 has 15 residues. CDR3 coding DNA: TGTGCCAGCAGCTCGAGAATATCGTCAAACACTGAAGCTTTCTTT. It specifies CASSSRISSNTEAFF.

This clonotype was seen a handful of times. The chain is built from TRBV3-1 and TRBJ1-3; D may be TRBD1 (6 bases). This CDR3 has 15 residues. V was trimmed by 0 bases and J by 0 bases, leaving 6 bases between them. CDR1 is LGHDT, CDR2 YNNKEL, per germline (reference sequence). In DNA form, the CDR3 reads TGTGCCAGCAGCCAAGAAGGGGGCTCTGGAAACACCATATATTTT. Translating it yields CASSQEGGSGNTIYF. The variable domain in full, with the rest retrieved from reference TRBV3-1 and TRBJ1-3, is DTAVSQTPKYLVTQMGNDKSIKCEQNLGHDTMYWYKQDSKKFLKIMFSYNNKELIINETVPNRFSPKSPDKAHLNLHINSLELGDSAVYFCASSQEGGSGNTIYFGEGSWLTVV.

This clonotype was detected many times. The genes are TRBV7-2 and TRBJ2-5, with D perhaps assigned TRBD1 or TRBD2 (5 bases each). Germline loops: CDR1 SGHTA, CDR2 FQGNSA. The CDR3 is made up of 14 amino acids. Deletions cut 5 bases from V and 4 bases from J, with 14 bases between. DNA of the CDR3: TGTGCCAGCAGCATTGACGAGGGGCGAGAGACCCAGTACTTC. Amino acids: CASSIDEGRETQYF. Complete variable domain (other parts from reference TRBV7-2 and TRBJ2-5): GAGVSQSPSNKVTEKGKDVELRCDPISGHTALYWYRQSLGQGLEFLIYFQGNSAPDKSGLPSDRFSAERTGGSVSTLTIQRTQQEDSAVYLCASSIDEGRETQYFGPGTRLLVL.